Listed here are 18 T cell receptor beta chains from one sample, sequenced in a study of CD8 T cells in ankylosing spondylitis. Broader study findings: What seemed typical of ankylosing spondylitis blood was a TCR beta motif built from 7 or 8 highly homologous variants.

TCRdb itself ran the 5' RACE reads through MiXCR, one entry per CDR3 protein. Here the sample spans 330,000 or so distinct CDR3 sequences, around 7.6% being singletons. The antigens these receptors bind are not known. Sequenced: blood, either unsorted or a sorted T cell fraction (not recorded which). The receptors here all came from a male donor with ankylosing spondylitis.

The rearrangement links TRBV5-1 to TRBJ2-2; 9 bases map to TRBD2. Germline V gives CDR1 SGHRS, CDR2 YFSETQ. V lost 4 bases to trimming and J lost 2 bases; unmatched junction nucleotides: 6. CDR3 length: 16 amino acids. The CDR3 coding sequence is TGCGCCAGCAGCGAATTAGCGGGAGCCAACACCGGGGAGCTGTTTTTT. Translation: CASSELAGANTGELFF.

This clonotype appeared a few times. V usage is TRBV4-2 and J usage is TRBJ2-7, with 10 bases that match TRBD2. The CDR3 runs 20 residues. CDR1 is LGHNA, CDR2 YNFKEQ, per germline. The J segment lost 3 bases and the V segment lost 4 bases, leaving 21 bases of the junction unmatched. The CDR3 loop reads CASSPAMTNLAGESFYEQYF. In DNA, the CDR3 is TGTGCCAGCAGCCCAGCAATGACAAACCTAGCGGGGGAGAGCTTCTACGAGCAGTACTTC.

The sample holds many counts of this clonotype. V is TRBV12-3 or TRBV12-4 and J is TRBJ1-5; D uncertain. The CDR3 runs 17 residues. V was pared by 2 bases and J by 2 bases, with 16 bases between. The CDR3 sequence: CASSLFGREIRNQPQHF. CDR3 nucleotide sequence: TGTGCCAGCAGTTTATTCGGGAGGGAGATCCGCAATCAGCCCCAGCATTTT.

This clonotype was counted many times. The genes are TRBV5-1 and TRBJ2-1, with 7 bases that match TRBD1. This CDR3 spans 15 amino acids. Germline V gene data show CDR1 as SGHRS and CDR2 as YFSETQ. V shed 5 bases, J shed 4 bases, and the junction held 9 bases outside the gene matches. The CDR3 DNA follows: TGCGCCAGCAGGAGGGGGCAGGGGGAATACAATGAGCAGTTCTTC. Encoded protein: CASRRGQGEYNEQFF.

This clonotype appeared many times. This chain joins TRBV4-2 and TRBJ2-2; TRBD1 matches at 10 bases. With V trimmed by 0 bases and J by 5 bases, 6 bases remained unmatched. CDR1 is LGHNA, CDR2 YNFKEQ, per germline. This CDR3 has 17 amino acids. CDR3 bases: TGTGCCAGCAGCCAAGATCCCCTGGGACAGGGGACCGGGGAGCTGTTTTTT. It translates to CASSQDPLGQGTGELFF.

The gene calls are TRBV27 and TRBJ2-1; D not resolved. Germline values: CDR1 MNHEY, CDR2 SMNVEV (reference sequence). The CDR3 runs 16 residues. V lost 4 bases, J lost 3 bases, and 16 bases lay in between. The CDR3 reads CASSSGPINIYNEQFF. The CDR3 nucleotides are TGTGCCAGCAGTTCTGGACCTATTAATATCTACAATGAGCAGTTCTTC.

This clonotype was observed a handful of times. The J gene is TRBJ2-1, the V gene TRBV5-1; TRBD2 matches at 15 bases. Germline values: CDR1 SGHRS, CDR2 YFSETQ. Trimming took 4 bases from V and 6 from J; bases not matched to a gene: 5. This CDR3 is 16 amino acids long. The CDR3 DNA is TGCGCCAGCAGCGTGGGGACTAGCGGGAGGTCCAATGAGCAGTTCTTC. As protein: CASSVGTSGRSNEQFF.

This clonotype was seen only a few times. CDR3 sequence (DNA): TGTGCCAGCAGCGGACAGTTGAAGAAGTTGTACGAGCAGTACTTC. It codes for CASSGQLKKLYEQYF. The V and J genes are TRBV12-3 or TRBV12-4 and TRBJ2-7, with D perhaps TRBD1 (6 bases). The CDR3 length is 15 residues. Trimming removed 6 bases at V and 4 bases at J, with 19 bases between.

This clonotype occurred a few times. The chain is built from TRBV3-1 and TRBJ2-1, with 9 bases that match TRBD2. The CDR3 loop spans 16 amino acids. Germline V gene sequence: CDR1 LGHDT, CDR2 YNNKEL (reference sequence). Germline trimming cut 4 bases from V and 10 bases from J; bases unmatched to any gene: 14. This CDR3 is CASSLWGGGRAGEQFF. CDR3 bases: TGTGCCAGCAGCCTTTGGGGTGGCGGGAGGGCAGGGGAGCAGTTCTTC.

This clonotype was detected a few times. This sequence joins TRBV7-8 and TRBJ2-1; 7 bases match TRBD2. The CDR3 is 16 amino acids. The V gene end was trimmed by 5 bases and the J gene end by 7 bases; junction bases not matched to a gene: 14. In germline, CDR1 is SGHVS, CDR2 FQNEAQ. The CDR3 coding sequence is TGTGCCAGCAGCCCGCCTGGCGGGAGAACTGGGAATGAGCAGTTCTTC. Translation: CASSPPGGRTGNEQFF.

This clonotype came up many times. The chain uses TRBV3-1 and TRBJ2-7; D is perhaps TRBD1 or TRBD2 (7 bases each). The CDR3 is 15 residues long. V dropped 4 bases and J dropped 0 bases, with 13 bases sitting between them. Germline-derived CDR1 and CDR2 are LGHDT and YNNKEL (reference sequence). CDR3 DNA sequence: TGTGCCAGCAGCCGGGAGGGACAGAGCTCCTACGAGCAGTACTTC. Translating gives CASSREGQSSYEQYF.

This clonotype was seen a few times. The chain recombines TRBV20-1 with TRBJ2-6; tentative D call: TRBD2 (6 bases). This CDR3 has 18 amino acids. The V gene lost 0 bases and the J gene lost 2 bases, with 17 bases spanning the gap. Germline V CDR1 and CDR2: DFQATT, SNEGSKA (reference sequence). CDR3 in DNA: TGCAGTGCTAGAGACCTCGGAGGAGGGCCGGCTGGGGCCAACGTCCTGACTTTC. Translated: CSARDLGGGPAGANVLTF.

In this sample, this clonotype turned up a few times. The chain carries TRBV12-3 or TRBV12-4 and TRBJ1-1, with 9 nucleotides matching TRBD1. CDR3 length: 13 amino acids. The V and J ends lost 6 bases and 6 bases, in that order; junction bases with no gene match: 5. The CDR3 DNA sequence: TGTGCCAGCAGCCCAAGACAGGGGGCTGAAGCTTTCTTT. Translating it yields CASSPRQGAEAFF.

This clonotype was detected ten times or more. This chain connects TRBV10-3 to TRBJ2-3; D not resolved. The CDR3 extends over 15 amino acids. The V end lost 0 bases, the J end lost 10 bases, and 17 bases lay between the germline ends. Germline CDR1 is ENHRY and CDR2 is SYGVKD. The CDR3 DNA follows: TGTGCCATCAGTGAGTCGGTTACTATTGAGGTTGCGCAGTATTTT. Translated: CAISESVTIEVAQYF.

This rearrangement joins TRBV29-1 to TRBJ2-1; tentatively, D is TRBD2 (6 bases). Germline V gene sequence: CDR1 SQVTM, CDR2 ANQGSEA. V lost 8 bases to trimming and J lost 3 bases, with 17 bases between them. The CDR3 covers 14 residues. The CDR3 reads CSPLDGRYYNEQFF. DNA of the CDR3: TGCAGCCCCCTTGACGGGAGATACTACAATGAGCAGTTCTTC.

The V and J genes are TRBV28 and TRBJ2-7; tentative D call: TRBD2 (6 bases). The CDR3 is 15 residues long. Germline lookup yields CDR1 MDHEN and CDR2 SYDVKM. Trimming took off 4 bases at V and 2 bases at J, with 15 bases between the two ends. The CDR3 nucleotides are TGTGCCAGCAGTTCAAGACTAGTCCTCCCCTACGAGCAGTACTTC. This encodes CASSSRLVLPYEQYF.

The table lists this clonotype with a count of one. The chain joins TRBV5-1 to TRBJ2-5; no definite D call. The CDR3 consists of 16 residues. Trimming took 4 bases from V and 4 from J, leaving 20 bases between them. Germline V gene sequence: CDR1 SGHRS, CDR2 YFSETQ. Written as DNA, the CDR3 is TGCGCCAGCAGCCCGCCAAGATTGATTGGTCGAGAGACCCAGTACTTC. It encodes CASSPPRLIGRETQYF.

This clonotype showed up just a few times. V usage is TRBV4-2 and J usage is TRBJ1-2; 7 nucleotides line up with TRBD1. The germline CDR1 and CDR2 sequences are LGHNA and YNFKEQ. The CDR3 totals 15 residues. After removal of 2 bases from V and 8 bases from J, the junction contained 11 bases not matched to a gene. The CDR3 loop is CASSQSARTGGGYTF. The CDR3 DNA reads as TGTGCCAGCAGCCAATCAGCTAGGACAGGAGGAGGCTACACCTTC.